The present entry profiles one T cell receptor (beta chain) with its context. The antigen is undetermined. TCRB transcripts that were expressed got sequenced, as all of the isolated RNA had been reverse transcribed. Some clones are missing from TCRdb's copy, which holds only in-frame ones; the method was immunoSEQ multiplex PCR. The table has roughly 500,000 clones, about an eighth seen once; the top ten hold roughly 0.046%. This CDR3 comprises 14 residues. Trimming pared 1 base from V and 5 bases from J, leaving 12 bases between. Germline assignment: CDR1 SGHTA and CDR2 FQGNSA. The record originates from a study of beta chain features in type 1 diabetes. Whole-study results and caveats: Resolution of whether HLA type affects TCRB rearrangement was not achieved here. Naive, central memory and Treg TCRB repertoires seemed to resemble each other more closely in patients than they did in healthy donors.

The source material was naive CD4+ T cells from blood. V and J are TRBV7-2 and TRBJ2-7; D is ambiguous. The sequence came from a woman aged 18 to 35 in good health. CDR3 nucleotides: TGTGCCAGCAGCTTAGGGTCCGCCAGGAACGAGCAGTACTTC. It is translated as CASSLGSARNEQYF. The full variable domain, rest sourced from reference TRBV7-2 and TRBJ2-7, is GAGVSQSPSNKVTEKGKDVELRCDPISGHTALYWYRQSLGQGLEFLIYFQGNSAPDKSGLPSDRFSAERTGGSVSTLTIQRTQQEDSAVYLCASSLGSARNEQYFGPGTRLTVT.